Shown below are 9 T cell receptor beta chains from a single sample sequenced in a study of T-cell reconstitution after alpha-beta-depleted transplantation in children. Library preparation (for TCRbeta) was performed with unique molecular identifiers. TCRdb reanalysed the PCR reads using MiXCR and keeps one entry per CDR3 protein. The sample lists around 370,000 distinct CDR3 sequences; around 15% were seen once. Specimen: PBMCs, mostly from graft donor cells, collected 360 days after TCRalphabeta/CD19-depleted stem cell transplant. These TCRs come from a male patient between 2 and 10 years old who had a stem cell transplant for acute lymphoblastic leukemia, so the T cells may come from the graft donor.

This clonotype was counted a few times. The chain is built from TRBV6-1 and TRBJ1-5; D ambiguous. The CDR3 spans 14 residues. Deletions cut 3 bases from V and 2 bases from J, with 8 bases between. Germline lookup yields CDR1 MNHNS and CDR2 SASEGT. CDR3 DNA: TGTGCCAGCAGTGAGGCAGGAGGCAATCAGCCCCAGCATTTT. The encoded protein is CASSEAGGNQPQHF.

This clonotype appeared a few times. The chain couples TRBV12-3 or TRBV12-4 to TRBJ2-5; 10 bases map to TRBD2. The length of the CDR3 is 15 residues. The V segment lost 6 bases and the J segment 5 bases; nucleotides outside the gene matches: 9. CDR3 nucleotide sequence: TGTGCCAGCAGCCCACTAGCGGGGTTCGGGGAGACCCAGTACTTC. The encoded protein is CASSPLAGFGETQYF.

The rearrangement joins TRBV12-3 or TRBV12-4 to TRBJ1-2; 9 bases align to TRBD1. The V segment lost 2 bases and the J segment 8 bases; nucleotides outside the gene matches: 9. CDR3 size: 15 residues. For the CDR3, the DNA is TGTGCCAGCAGTTTACTGCTGGACAGGGGTGGGGGCTACACCTTC. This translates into CASSLLLDRGGGYTF.

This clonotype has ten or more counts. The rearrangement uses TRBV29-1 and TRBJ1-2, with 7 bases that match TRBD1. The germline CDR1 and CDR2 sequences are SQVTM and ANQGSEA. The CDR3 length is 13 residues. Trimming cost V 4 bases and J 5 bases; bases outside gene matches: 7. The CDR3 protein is CSVAQGVFYGYTF. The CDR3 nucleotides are TGCAGCGTTGCCCAGGGGGTTTTTTATGGCTACACCTTC.

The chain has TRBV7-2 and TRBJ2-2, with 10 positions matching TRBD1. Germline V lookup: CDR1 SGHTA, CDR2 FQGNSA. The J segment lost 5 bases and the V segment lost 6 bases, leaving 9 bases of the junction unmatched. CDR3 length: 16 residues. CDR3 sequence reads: CASRPGTGDRTGELFF. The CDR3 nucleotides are TGTGCCAGCAGACCCGGGACAGGGGACAGAACCGGGGAGCTGTTTTTT.

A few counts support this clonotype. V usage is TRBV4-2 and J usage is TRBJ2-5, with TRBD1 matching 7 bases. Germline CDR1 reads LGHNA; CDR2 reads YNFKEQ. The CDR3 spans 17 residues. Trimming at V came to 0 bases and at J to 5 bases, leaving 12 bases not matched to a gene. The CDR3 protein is CASSQDLGDSMVETQYF. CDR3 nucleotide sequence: TGTGCCAGCAGCCAAGATCTCGGGGACAGCATGGTGGAGACCCAGTACTTC.

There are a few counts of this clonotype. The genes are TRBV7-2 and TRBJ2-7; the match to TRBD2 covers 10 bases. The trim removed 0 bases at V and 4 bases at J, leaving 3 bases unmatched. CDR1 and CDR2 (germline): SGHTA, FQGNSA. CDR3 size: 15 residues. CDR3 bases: TGTGCCAGCAGCTTAGCGCCGGGACTAGCGTACGAGCAGTACTTC. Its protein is CASSLAPGLAYEQYF.

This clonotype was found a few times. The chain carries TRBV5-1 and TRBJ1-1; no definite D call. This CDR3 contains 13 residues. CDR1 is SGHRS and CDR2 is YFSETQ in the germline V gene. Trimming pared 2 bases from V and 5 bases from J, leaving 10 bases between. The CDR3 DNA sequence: TGCGCCAGCAGCTTCATATCGGGGACTGAAGCTTTCTTT. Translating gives CASSFISGTEAFF.

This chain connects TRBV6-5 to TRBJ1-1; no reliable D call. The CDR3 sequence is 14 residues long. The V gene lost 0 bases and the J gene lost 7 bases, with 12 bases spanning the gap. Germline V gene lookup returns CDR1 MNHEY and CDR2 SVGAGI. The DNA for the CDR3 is TGTGCCAGCAGTTACTCGCCCGCGAATCTTGAAGCTTTCTTT. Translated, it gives CASSYSPANLEAFF.